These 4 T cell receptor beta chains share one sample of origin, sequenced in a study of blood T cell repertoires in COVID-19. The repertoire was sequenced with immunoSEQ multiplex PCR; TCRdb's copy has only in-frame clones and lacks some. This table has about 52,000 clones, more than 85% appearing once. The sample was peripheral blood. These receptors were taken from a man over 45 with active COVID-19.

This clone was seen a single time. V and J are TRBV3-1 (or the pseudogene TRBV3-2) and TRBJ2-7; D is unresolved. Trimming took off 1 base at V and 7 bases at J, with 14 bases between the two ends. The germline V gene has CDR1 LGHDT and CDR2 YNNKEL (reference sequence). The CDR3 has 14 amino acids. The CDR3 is CASSQGTAAREQYF. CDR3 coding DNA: TGTGCCAGCAGCCAAGGTACGGCGGCTAGGGAGCAGTACTTC.

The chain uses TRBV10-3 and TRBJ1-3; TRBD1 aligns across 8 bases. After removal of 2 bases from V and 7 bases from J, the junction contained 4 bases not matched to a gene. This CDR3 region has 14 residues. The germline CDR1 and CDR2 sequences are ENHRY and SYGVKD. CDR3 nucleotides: TGTGCCATCAGTGAGCCCAGGGGGCCGAACACCATATATTTT. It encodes CAISEPRGPNTIYF.

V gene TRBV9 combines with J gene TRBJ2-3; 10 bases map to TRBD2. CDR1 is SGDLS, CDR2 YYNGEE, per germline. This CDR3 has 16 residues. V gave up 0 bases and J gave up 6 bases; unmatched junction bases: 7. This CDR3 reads CASSVDSGGASDTQYF. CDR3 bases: TGTGCCAGCAGCGTAGACAGCGGGGGGGCCTCGGATACGCAGTATTTT.

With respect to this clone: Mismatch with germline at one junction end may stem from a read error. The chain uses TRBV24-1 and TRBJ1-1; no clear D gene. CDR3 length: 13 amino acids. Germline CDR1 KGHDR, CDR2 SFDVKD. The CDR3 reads CATSDSNSGRAFF. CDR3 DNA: TGTGCCACCAGCGATTCTAACAGCGGAAGAGCTTTCTTT.